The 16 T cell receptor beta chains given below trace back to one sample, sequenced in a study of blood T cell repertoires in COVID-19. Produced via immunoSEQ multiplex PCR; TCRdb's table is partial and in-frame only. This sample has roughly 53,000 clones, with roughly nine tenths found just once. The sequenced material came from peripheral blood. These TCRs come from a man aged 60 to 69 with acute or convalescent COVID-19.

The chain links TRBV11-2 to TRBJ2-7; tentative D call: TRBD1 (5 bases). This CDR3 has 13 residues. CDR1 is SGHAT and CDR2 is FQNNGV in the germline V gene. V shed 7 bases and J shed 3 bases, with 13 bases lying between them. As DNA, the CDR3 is TGTGCCAGCACCACGAGACAGAACTACGAGCAGTACTTC. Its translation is CASTTRQNYEQYF.

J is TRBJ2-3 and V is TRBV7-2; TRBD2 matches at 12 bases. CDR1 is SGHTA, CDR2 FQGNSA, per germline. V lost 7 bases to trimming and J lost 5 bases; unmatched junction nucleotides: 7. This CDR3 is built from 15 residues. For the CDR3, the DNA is TGTGCCAGCATCCTAGCGGGGGGGGTGCGAGATACGCAGTATTTT. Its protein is CASILAGGVRDTQYF.

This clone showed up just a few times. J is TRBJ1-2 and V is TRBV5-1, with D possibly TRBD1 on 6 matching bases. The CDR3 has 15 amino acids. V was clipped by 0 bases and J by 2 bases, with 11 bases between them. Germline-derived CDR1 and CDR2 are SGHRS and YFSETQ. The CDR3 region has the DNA TGCGCCAGCAGCTTGGACAGGGATGGGAACTATGGCTACACCTTC. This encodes CASSLDRDGNYGYTF.

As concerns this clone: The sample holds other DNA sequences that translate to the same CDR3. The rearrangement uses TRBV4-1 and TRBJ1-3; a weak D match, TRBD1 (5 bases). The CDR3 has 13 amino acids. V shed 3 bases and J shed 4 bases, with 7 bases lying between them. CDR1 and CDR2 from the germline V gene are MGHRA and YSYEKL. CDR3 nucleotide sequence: TGCGCCAGCAGCCAGGGGCCCGGAAACACCATATATTTT. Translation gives CASSQGPGNTIYF.

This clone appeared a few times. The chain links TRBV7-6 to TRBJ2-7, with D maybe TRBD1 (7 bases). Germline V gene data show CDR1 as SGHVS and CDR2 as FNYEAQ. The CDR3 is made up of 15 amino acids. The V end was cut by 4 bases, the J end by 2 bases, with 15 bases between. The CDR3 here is CASSSGGQGAYEQYF. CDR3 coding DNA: TGTGCCAGCAGCTCAGGGGGGCAGGGAGCCTACGAGCAGTACTTC.

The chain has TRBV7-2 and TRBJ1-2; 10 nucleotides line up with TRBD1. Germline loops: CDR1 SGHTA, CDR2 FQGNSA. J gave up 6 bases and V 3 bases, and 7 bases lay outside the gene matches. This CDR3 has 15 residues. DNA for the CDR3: TGTGCCAGCAGCTTCTCGCGGGACAGGGGCCATGGCTACACCTTC. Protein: CASSFSRDRGHGYTF.

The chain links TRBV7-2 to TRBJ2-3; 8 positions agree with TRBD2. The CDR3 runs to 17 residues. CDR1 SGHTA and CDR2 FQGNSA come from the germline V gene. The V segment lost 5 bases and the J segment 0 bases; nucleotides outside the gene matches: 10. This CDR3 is CASSPRLAGASTDTQYF. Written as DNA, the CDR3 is TGTGCCAGCAGCCCGCGTCTAGCGGGCGCTAGCACAGATACGCAGTATTTT.

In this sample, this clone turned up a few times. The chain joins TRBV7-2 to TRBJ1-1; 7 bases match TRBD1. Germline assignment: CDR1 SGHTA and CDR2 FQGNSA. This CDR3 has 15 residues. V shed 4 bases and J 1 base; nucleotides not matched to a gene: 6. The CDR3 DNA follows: TGTGCCAGCAGCTATGCAGGGGGGCGGAACACTGAAGCTTTCTTT. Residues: CASSYAGGRNTEAFF. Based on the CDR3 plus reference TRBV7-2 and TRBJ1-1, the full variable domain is GAGVSQSPSNKVTEKGKDVELRCDPISGHTALYWYRQSLGQGLEFLIYFQGNSAPDKSGLPSDRFSAERTGGSVSTLTIQRTQQEDSAVYLCASSYAGGRNTEAFFGQGTRLTVV.

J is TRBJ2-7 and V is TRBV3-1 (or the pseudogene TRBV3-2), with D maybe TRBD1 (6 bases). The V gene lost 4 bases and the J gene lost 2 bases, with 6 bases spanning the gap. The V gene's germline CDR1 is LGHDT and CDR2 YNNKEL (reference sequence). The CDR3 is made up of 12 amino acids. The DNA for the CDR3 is TGTGCCAGCAGCCGGACAGCCTACGAGCAGTACTTC. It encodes CASSRTAYEQYF.

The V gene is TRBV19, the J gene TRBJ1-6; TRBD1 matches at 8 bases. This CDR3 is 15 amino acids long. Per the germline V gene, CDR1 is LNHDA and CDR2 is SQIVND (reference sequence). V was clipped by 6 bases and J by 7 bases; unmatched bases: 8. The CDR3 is CASSLDRGLNSPLHF. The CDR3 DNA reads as TGTGCCAGTAGCCTAGACAGGGGCCTAAATTCACCCCTCCACTTT.

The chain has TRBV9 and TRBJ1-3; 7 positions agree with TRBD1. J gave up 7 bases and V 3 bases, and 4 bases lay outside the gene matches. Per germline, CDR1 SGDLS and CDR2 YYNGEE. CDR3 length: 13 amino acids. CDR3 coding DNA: TGTGCCAGCAGCGCGGACAGGCCTAACACCATATATTTT. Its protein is CASSADRPNTIYF. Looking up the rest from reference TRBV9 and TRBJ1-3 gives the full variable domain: DSGVTQTPKHLITATGQRVTLRCSPRSGDLSVYWYQQSLDQGLQFLIQYYNGEERAKGNILERFSAQQFPDLHSELNLSSLELGDSALYFCASSADRPNTIYFGEGSWLTVV.

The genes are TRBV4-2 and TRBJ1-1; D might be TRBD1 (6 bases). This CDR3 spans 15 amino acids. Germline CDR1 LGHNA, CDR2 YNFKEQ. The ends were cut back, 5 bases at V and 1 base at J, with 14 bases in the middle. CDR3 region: CASSARRGENTEAFF. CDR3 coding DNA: TGTGCCAGCAGCGCGCGCAGGGGCGAGAACACTGAAGCTTTCTTT.

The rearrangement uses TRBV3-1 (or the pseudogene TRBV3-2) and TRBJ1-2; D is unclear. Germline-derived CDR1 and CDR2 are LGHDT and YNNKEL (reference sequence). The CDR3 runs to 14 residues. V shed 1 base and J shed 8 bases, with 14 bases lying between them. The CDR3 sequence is CASSQVLRSFGYTF. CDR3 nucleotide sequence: TGTGCCAGCAGCCAAGTCCTCCGGTCCTTCGGCTACACCTTC.

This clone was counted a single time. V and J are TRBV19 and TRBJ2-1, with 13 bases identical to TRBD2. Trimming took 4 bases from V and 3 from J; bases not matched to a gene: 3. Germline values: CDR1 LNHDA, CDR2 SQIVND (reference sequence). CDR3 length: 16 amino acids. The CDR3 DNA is TGTGCCAGTAGTAGGGGACTAGCGGGAAACTACAATGAGCAGTTCTTC. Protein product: CASSRGLAGNYNEQFF.

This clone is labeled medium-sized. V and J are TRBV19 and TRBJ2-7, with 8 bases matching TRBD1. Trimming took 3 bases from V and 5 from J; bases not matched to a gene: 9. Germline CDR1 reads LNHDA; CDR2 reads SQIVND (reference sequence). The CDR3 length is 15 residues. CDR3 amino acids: CASSIFQGASHEQYF. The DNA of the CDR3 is TGTGCCAGTAGTATCTTCCAGGGGGCGTCACACGAGCAGTACTTC. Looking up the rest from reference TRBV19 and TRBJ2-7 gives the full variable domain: DGGITQSPKYLFRKEGQNVTLSCEQNLNHDAMYWYRQDPGQGLRLIYYSQIVNDFQKGDIAEGYSVSREKKESFPLTVTSAQKNPTAFYLCASSIFQGASHEQYFGPGTRLTVT.

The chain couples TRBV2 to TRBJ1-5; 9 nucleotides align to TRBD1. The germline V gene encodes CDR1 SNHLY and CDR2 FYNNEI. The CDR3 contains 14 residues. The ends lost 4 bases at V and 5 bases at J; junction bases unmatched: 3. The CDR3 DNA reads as TGTGCCAGCAGTGGGACAGGGGAGGATCAGCCCCAGCATTTT. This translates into CASSGTGEDQPQHF.